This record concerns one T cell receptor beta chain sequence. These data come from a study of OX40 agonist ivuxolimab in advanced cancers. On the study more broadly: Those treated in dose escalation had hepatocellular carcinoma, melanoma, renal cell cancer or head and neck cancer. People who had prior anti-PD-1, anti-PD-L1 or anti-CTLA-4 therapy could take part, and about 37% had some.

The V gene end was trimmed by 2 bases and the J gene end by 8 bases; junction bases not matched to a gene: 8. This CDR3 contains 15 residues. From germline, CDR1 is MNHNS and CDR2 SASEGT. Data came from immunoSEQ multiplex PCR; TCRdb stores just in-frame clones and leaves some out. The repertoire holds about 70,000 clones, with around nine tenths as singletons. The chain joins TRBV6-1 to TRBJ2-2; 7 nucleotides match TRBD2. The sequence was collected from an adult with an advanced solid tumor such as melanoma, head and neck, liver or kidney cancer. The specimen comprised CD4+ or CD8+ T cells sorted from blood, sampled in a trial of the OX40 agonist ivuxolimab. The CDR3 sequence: CASSEYGREAGELFF. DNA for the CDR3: TGTGCCAGCAGTGAATATGGGAGGGAGGCTGGGGAGCTGTTTTTT.